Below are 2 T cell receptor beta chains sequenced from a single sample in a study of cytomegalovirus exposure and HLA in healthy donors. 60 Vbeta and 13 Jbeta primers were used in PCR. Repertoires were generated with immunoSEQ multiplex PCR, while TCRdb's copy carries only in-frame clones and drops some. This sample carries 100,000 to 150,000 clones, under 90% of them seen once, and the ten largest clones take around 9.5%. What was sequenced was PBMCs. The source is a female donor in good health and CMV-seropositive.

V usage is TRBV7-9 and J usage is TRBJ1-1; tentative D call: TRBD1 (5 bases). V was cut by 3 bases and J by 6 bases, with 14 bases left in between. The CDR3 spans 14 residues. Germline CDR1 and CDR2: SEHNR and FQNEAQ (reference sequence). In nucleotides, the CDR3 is TGTGCCAGCAGCTTCTTCACGGGGGTCCCTGAAGCTTTCTTT. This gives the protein CASSFFTGVPEAFF.

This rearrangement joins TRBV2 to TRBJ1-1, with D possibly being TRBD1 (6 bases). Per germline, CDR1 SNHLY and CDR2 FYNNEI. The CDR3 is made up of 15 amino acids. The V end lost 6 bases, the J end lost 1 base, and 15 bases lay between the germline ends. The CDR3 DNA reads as TGTGCCAGCAGAGACAGGACGGCGGGGAACACTGAAGCTTTCTTT. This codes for CASRDRTAGNTEAFF.